These 2 T cell receptor beta chains share one sample of origin, sequenced in a study of blood T cell repertoires in COVID-19. Sequenced by immunoSEQ multiplex PCR; TCRdb stores in-frame clones only, minus some. The sample lists about 160,000 clones, roughly nine tenths occurring once. Sequencing input: PBMCs or T cells enriched from blood (not recorded which). The receptor set was obtained from a woman in her thirties or forties who had been exposed to COVID-19.

This clone showed up just a few times. The chain recombines TRBV5-5 with TRBJ1-2; D is ambiguous. The CDR3 covers 15 residues. The ends were cut back, 2 bases at V and 0 bases at J, with 11 bases in the middle. Germline V CDR1 and CDR2: SGHKS, YYEKEE (reference sequence). The CDR3 DNA sequence: TGTGCCAGCAGCTTTGAACTGGTAGCTAACTATGGCTACACCTTC. Protein: CASSFELVANYGYTF.

The chain employs TRBV4-1 and TRBJ1-1; possibly TRBD1 for D (5 bases). This CDR3 is 19 amino acids long. V gave up 6 bases and J gave up 4 bases, with 30 bases separating them. CDR1 is MGHRA, CDR2 YSYEKL, per germline. CDR3 in DNA: TGCGCCAGCAGTGGGACGGCCCGGGCTTTGAGCCCCGGGAGCACTGAAGCTTTCTTT. Translation: CASSGTARALSPGSTEAFF.